This T cell receptor (beta chain) was identified during a study of T cell changes during pregnancy in multiple sclerosis. Assay used: immunoSEQ multiplex PCR; TCRdb lists only in-frame clones, some missing. Of about 44,000 clones in the sample, 80% to 95% were seen once. Germline values: CDR1 KGHSH, CDR2 LQKENI. Trimming took off 6 bases at V and 0 bases at J, with 8 bases between the two ends. CDR3 length: 13 amino acids. The material was CD4+ T cells from peripheral blood mononuclear cells, obtained in the third trimester of pregnancy. The receptor's source is a female donor with multiple sclerosis, enrolled in a pregnancy study. J is TRBJ1-1 and V is TRBV18, with D possibly matching TRBD1 (5 bases). Here the CDR3 DNA reads TGTGCCAGCTCGGACAAGTTGAACACTGAAGCTTTCTTT. Amino acids: CASSDKLNTEAFF.